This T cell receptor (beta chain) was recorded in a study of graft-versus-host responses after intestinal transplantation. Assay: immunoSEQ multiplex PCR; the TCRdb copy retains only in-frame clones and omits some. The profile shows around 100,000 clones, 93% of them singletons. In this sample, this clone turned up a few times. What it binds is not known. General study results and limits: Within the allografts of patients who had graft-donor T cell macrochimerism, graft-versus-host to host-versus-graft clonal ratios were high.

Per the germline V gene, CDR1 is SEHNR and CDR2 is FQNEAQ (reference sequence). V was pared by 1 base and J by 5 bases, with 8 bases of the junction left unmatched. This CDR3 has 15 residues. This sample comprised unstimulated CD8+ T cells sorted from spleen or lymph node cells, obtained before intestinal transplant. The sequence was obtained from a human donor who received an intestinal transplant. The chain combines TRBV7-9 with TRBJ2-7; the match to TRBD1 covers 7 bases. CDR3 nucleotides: TGTGCCAGCAGCTTAGTTGACAGGGCCCTCGACGAGCAGTACTTC. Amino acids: CASSLVDRALDEQYF. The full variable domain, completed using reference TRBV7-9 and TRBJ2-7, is DTGVSQNPRHKITKRGQNVTFRCDPISEHNRLYWYRQTLGQGPEFLTYFQNEAQLEKSRLLSDRFSAERPKGSFSTLEIQRTEQGDSAMYLCASSLVDRALDEQYFGPGTRLTVT.